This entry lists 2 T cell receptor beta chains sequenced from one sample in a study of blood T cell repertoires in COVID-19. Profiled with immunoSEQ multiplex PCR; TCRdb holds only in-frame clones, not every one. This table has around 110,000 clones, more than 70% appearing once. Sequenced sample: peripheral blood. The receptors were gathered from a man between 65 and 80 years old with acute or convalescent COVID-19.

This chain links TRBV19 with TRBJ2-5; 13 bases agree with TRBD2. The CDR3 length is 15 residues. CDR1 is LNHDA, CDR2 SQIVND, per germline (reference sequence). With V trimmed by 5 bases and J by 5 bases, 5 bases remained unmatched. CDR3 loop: CASSPGLAGMETQYF. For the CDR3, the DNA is TGTGCCAGTAGTCCGGGACTAGCGGGGATGGAGACCCAGTACTTC.

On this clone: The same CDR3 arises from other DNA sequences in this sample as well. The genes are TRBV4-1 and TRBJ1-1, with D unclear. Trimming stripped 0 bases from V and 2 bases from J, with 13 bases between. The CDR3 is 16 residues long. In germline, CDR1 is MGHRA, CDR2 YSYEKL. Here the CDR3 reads CASSQESQAKNTEAFF. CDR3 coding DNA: TGCGCCAGCAGCCAAGAATCGCAGGCCAAAAACACTGAAGCTTTCTTT.